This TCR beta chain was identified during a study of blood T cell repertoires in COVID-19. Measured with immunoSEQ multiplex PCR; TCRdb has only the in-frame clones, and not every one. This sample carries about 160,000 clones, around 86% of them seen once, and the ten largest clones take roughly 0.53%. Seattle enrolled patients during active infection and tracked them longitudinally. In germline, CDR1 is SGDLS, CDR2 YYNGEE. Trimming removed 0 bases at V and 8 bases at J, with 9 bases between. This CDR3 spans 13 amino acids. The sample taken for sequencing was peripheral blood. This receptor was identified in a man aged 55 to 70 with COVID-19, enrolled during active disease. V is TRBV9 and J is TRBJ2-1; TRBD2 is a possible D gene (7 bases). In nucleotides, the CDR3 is TGTGCCAGCAGCGTAGAGGGGGGGTATGAGCAGTTCTTC. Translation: CASSVEGGYEQFF.